This T cell receptor (beta chain) is from a study of shared clonotypes between healthy human individuals. Study conclusions and caveats: Incompleteness in sorted-subset sequencing, despite large depth, was shown by rarefaction. Few donors restricted represented genetic and exposure-history diversity.

Several immunoSEQ plates held equal portions of the genomic DNA taken from each subset. The assay was immunoSEQ multiplex PCR, and TCRdb's table has in-frame clones only and misses some. In the table there are about 2.4 million clones, 93% of which are singletons. This clone is a singleton in its sample. Its specificity is unknown. The V gene's germline CDR1 is SGHRS and CDR2 YFSETQ. CDR3 size: 18 residues. The trim removed 4 bases at V and 6 bases at J, leaving 19 bases unmatched. The source material was naive CD4+ T cells from PBMCs. Sample subset: CD45RA+ positively selected. The rearrangement joins TRBV5-1 to TRBJ1-2; 9 positions match TRBD1. The receptor comes from a man aged 18 to 30 in good health. Some clones in this sample may be carry-over from other donors' samples. The CDR3 DNA sequence: TGCGCCAGCAGCCTTCGCGTCCCGGGACAGGGACCTGGGGATGGCTACACCTTC. Translated: CASSLRVPGQGPGDGYTF.